This TCR beta chain was recovered during a study of T cell changes during pregnancy in multiple sclerosis. Trimming removed 2 bases at V and 2 bases at J, with 16 bases between. The CDR3 is 17 residues long. CDR1 and CDR2 from the germline V gene are SNHLY and FYNNEI. The table came from immunoSEQ multiplex PCR; TCRdb's copy has only in-frame clones and leaves some out. The sample includes about 40,000 clones, under 95% seen only once; the top ten take 10% to 15%. The TCR sequence derives from a female donor with multiple sclerosis, enrolled in a pregnancy study. This chain connects TRBV2 to TRBJ1-3; no firm D call. Sequences were derived from CD8+ T cells from peripheral blood mononuclear cells, sampled in the first trimester of pregnancy. The CDR3 spells CASSEILTVRTGNTIYF. In nucleotides, the CDR3 is TGTGCCAGCAGTGAAATTCTTACAGTAAGAACTGGAAACACCATATATTTT.